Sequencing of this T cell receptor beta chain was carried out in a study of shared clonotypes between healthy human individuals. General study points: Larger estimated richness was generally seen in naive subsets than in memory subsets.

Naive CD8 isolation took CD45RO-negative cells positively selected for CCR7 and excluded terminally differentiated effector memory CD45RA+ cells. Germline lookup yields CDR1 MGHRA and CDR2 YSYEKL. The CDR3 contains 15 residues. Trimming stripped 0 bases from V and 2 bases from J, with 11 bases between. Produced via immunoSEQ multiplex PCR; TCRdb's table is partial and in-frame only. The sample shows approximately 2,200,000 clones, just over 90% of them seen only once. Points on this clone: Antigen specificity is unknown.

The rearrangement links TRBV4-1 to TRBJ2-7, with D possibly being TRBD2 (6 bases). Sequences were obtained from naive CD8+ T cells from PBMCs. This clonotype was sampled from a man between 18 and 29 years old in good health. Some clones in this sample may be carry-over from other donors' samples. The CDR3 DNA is TGCGCCAGCAGCCAAGATGGGACTTTCGCCTACGAGCAGTACTTC. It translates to CASSQDGTFAYEQYF.